This TCR beta chain was identified during a study of blood T cell repertoires in COVID-19. Study overall: Acute and convalescent COVID-19 specimens originated in the United States, Italy and Spain.

Germline CDR1 SGHTA, CDR2 FQGNSA. The CDR3 sequence is 16 residues long. With V trimmed by 5 bases and J by 6 bases, 12 bases remained unmatched. Original processing notes: Reference gene primer amplification in the assay estimated nucleated cell counts. TCRdb keeps only in-frame clones here, not all; method: immunoSEQ multiplex PCR. From that table come the V and J calls and clone size; the DNA was used to work out D and trimming. The repertoire holds approximately 320,000 clones, about 92% seen once, with 2.6% in the top ten. The material sequenced was PBMCs or T cells enriched from blood (not recorded which). This rearrangement joins TRBV7-2 to TRBJ2-7; 11 bases agree with TRBD2. The origin of this receptor is a man in his 60s who had recovered from COVID-19. CDR3 residues: CASSPRSLAGGGEQYF. The CDR3 DNA follows: TGTGCCAGCAGCCCGCGCTCCCTAGCGGGGGGTGGCGAGCAGTACTTC. Filled out from reference TRBV7-2 and TRBJ2-7, the complete variable domain reads GAGVSQSPSNKVTEKGKDVELRCDPISGHTALYWYRQSLGQGLEFLIYFQGNSAPDKSGLPSDRFSAERTGGSVSTLTIQRTQQEDSAVYLCASSPRSLAGGGEQYFGPGTRLTVT.